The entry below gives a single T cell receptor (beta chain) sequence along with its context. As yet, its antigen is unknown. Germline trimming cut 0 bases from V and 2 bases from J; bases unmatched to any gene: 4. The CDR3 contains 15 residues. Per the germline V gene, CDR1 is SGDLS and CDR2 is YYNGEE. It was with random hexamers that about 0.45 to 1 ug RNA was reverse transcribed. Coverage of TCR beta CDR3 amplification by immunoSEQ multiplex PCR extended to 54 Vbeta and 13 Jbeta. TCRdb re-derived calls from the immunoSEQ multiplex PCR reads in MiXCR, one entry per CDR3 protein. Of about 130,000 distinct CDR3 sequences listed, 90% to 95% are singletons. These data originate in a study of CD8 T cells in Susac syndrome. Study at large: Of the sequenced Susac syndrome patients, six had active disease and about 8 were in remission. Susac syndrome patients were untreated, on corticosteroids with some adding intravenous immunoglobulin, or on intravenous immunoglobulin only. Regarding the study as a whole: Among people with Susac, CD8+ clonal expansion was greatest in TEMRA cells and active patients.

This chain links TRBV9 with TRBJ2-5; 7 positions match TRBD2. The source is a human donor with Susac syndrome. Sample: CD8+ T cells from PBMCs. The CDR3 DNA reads TGTGCCAGCAGCGTAGCCCACGGGAGGCAAGAGACCCAGTACTTC. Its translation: CASSVAHGRQETQYF.